The 4 T cell receptor beta chains in this list originate from one sample, sequenced in a study of T cells in tuberculosis. The assay was immunoSEQ multiplex PCR, and TCRdb's table has in-frame clones only and misses some. The sample includes some 28,000 clones, around 91% of them seen just once. Sequenced sample: PBMCs. These TCRs come from a donor aged 10 to 29 with latent tuberculosis or without tuberculosis infection.

The chain couples TRBV10-3 to TRBJ2-7, with 7 bases identical to TRBD1. The CDR3 consists of 12 residues. CDR1 ENHRY and CDR2 SYGVKD come from the germline V gene. With V trimmed by 8 bases and J by 5 bases, 6 bases remained unmatched. CDR3 bases: TGTGCCATCCGAGGGGGCGGTGACGAGCAGTACTTC. Encoded protein: CAIRGGGDEQYF.

This clone was found once. The genes are TRBV9 and TRBJ2-5; 7 bases agree with TRBD1. The CDR3 consists of 14 residues. The germline V gene encodes CDR1 SGDLS and CDR2 YYNGEE. V trimming: 5 bases; J trimming: 2 bases; junction bases outside the gene matches: 6. The CDR3 sequence is CASSQTGVQETQYF. The CDR3 DNA reads TGTGCCAGCAGTCAAACAGGGGTTCAAGAGACCCAGTACTTC.

The table lists this clone with a count of one. The chain couples TRBV28 to TRBJ2-1; 8 nucleotides match TRBD1. CDR1 is MDHEN and CDR2 is SYDVKM in the germline V gene. The CDR3 has 15 residues. V shed 6 bases, J shed 0 bases, and the junction held 4 bases outside the gene matches. CDR3 protein: CASREQGVSYNEQFF. The CDR3 DNA is TGTGCCAGCAGGGAACAGGGGGTCTCCTACAATGAGCAGTTCTTC.

The chain joins TRBV18 to TRBJ2-1, with 8 bases fitting TRBD1. Trimming took 3 bases from V and 7 from J; bases not matched to a gene: 5. The CDR3 length is 14 residues. Germline-derived CDR1 and CDR2 are KGHSH and LQKENI. The DNA of the CDR3 is TGTGCCAGCTCACCGCAGCAGGGGGCGAATGAGCAGTTCTTC. It translates to CASSPQQGANEQFF.